This TCR beta chain was retrieved from a study of T cell responses to AZD1222 COVID-19 vaccine. With regard to this clone: As yet, its antigen is unknown.

Findings and limits, study-wide: Females made up more of the donors, who were largely white British, and clonal diversity may have come out too low.

The repertoire was sequenced with immunoSEQ multiplex PCR; TCRdb's copy has only in-frame clones and lacks some. The sample yields 85,000 to 90,000 clones, about 86% seen once. V shed 5 bases, J shed 4 bases, and the junction held 4 bases outside the gene matches. The CDR3 totals 13 residues. The source material was peripheral blood, sampled on day 0 of MenACWY control vaccination. This clonotype originated in an adult in good health. The rearrangement joins TRBV12-3 or TRBV12-4 to TRBJ1-2, with TRBD1 matching over 7 bases. The CDR3 nucleotides are TGTGCCAGCAGTACCCGACAGGGCTATGGCTACACCTTC. Its protein product is CASSTRQGYGYTF.